This TCR beta chain was sequenced during a study of T cell repertoires in cytomegalovirus infection. This CDR3 has 16 amino acids. Germline loops: CDR1 SGHVS, CDR2 FNYEAQ. V trimming: 1 base; J trimming: 4 bases; junction bases outside the gene matches: 8. This clonotype was seen a few times. Its antigen is not known. TCRdb reprocessed the reads via MiXCR and lists one record per CDR3 protein. This table has about 160,000 distinct CDR3 sequences, about 22% appearing once. The TCR was taken from a human donor in good health (CMV status not recorded). Some clones in this sample may be carry-over from other donors' samples. The specimen was CD8+ T cells from cultured PBMCs, collected from culture after CMV antigen stimulation. The rearrangement joins TRBV7-6 to TRBJ2-7; 9 bases align to TRBD1. DNA of the CDR3: TGTGCCAGCAGCTTAGACCACAGGGGGCGCACATACGAGCAGTACTTC. It yields the protein CASSLDHRGRTYEQYF.